This T cell receptor beta chain was recorded in a study of CD8+ T cells in alopecia areata. The V gene end was trimmed by 0 bases and the J gene end by 11 bases; junction bases not matched to a gene: 9. Germline V gene lookup returns CDR1 SGHAT and CDR2 FQNNGV. The CDR3 consists of 14 residues. Reverse transcribed after extraction, RNA yielded cDNA as the sequencing template. Here immunoSEQ multiplex PCR was the method, and the copy in TCRdb shows in-frame clones only, minus some. The repertoire holds 10,000 to 15,000 clones, 68% seen once, with over 7% in the top ten. Study observations and caveats: Throughout tofacitinib, many expanded lesional clones continued to persist in scalp and blood.

The treatment denotes: oral pan-JAK inhibitor, 5-10 mg twice daily. Patients with alopecia areata provided lesional scalp punch biopsies as well as peripheral blood. Regarding this clone: Its matching antigen is unknown.

This material consisted of skin, taken at week 4, from a patient treated with tofacitinib. This clonotype originated in a human donor with alopecia areata. V usage is TRBV11-2 and J usage is TRBJ1-1; 7 positions match TRBD1. The CDR3 spells CASSLEDRRSGAFF. The CDR3, as DNA: TGTGCCAGCAGCTTAGAGGACAGGAGGTCTGGCGCTTTCTTT.